This TCR beta chain was identified in a study of blood T cell repertoires in COVID-19. Per germline, CDR1 MGHRA and CDR2 YSYEKL. With 0 bases removed from V and 1 base from J, the gap between germline ends came to 9 bases. CDR3 length: 15 amino acids. Libraries were prepared by immunoSEQ multiplex PCR; TCRdb keeps only in-frame clonotypes and omits some of them. The profile shows more than 150,000 clones, roughly 81% of them singletons. Input material: peripheral blood. The rearrangement links TRBV4-1 to TRBJ1-2; D gene ambiguous. This clonotype was sampled from a woman of 80 years or more with COVID-19, enrolled during active disease. Written as DNA, the CDR3 is TGCGCCAGCAGCCAAGATCACAGAATTAACTATGGCTACACCTTC. The encoded protein is CASSQDHRINYGYTF.